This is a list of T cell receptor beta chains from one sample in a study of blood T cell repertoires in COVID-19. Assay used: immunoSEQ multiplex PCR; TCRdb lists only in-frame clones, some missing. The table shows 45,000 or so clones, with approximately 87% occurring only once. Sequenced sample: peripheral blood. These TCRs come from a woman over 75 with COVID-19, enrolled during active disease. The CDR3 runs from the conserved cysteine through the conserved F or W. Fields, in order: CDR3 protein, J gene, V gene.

CASSPEGRLGNEQFF,TRBJ2-1,TRBV19
CASTPRGEPNNEQFF,TRBJ2-1,TRBV28
CASSPSVSGNTIYF,TRBJ1-3,TRBV18
CASTMGGAYYEQYF,TRBJ2-7,TRBV28
CATSDSRQGSSEQYF,TRBJ2-7,TRBV24-1
CAWSPTGVRGNSPLHF,TRBJ1-6,TRBV30
CSAQTGDDEAFF,TRBJ1-1,TRBV29-1
CASSLLTGTGNQPQHF,TRBJ1-5,TRBV7-6
CASSLDRAVNSPLHF,TRBJ1-6,TRBV19
CASSRQGRVYGYTF,TRBJ1-2,TRBV21-1
CASSLVLRGLGVGETQYF,TRBJ2-5,TRBV7-9
CASVLTGNLNTEAFF,TRBJ1-1,TRBV18
CSVGYSRETQYF,TRBJ2-5,TRBV29-1
CAWTPDREPLHF,TRBJ1-6,TRBV30
CASSGQPPRYGYTF,TRBJ1-2,TRBV7-2
CASSLAGTSGGTQYF,TRBJ2-3,TRBV5-1
CASSRQGASYEQYF,TRBJ2-7,TRBV7-6
CASSPAGTEKNIQYF,TRBJ2-4,TRBV14
CASSLAGDTQYF,TRBJ2-3,TRBV12-3/TRBV12-4
CASNLPPTLSSYEQYF,TRBJ2-7,TRBV11-3
CASGAPTSGAYNEQFF,TRBJ2-1,TRBV7-9
CASRQRGGHETQYF,TRBJ2-5,TRBV19
CASSLEGFRTGRTQYF,TRBJ2-5,TRBV5-4
CASSLVVFANYGYTF,TRBJ1-2,TRBV13
CASSVRGTNNEQFF,TRBJ2-1,TRBV27
CASSAQGGNTEAFF,TRBJ1-1,TRBV19
CATTKGGTGTYEQYF,TRBJ2-7,TRBV2
CASSLEGRAMNTEAFF,TRBJ1-1,TRBV5-1
CASSLGQGRWVSPLHF,TRBJ1-6,TRBV28
CASSSRAERNQPQHF,TRBJ1-5,TRBV7-9
CASSPGQQETQYF,TRBJ2-5,TRBV18
CASSQPGAPTDTQYF,TRBJ2-3,TRBV6-5
CSVDGRGVGGELFF,TRBJ2-2,TRBV29-1
CASSEPWDRDQPQHF,TRBJ1-5,TRBV2
CASSIGTANTGELFF,TRBJ2-2,TRBV19
CASSPLLAGGFSYNEQFF,TRBJ2-1,TRBV18
CASKEGQGGGNTIYF,TRBJ1-3,TRBV19
CASSLDGTGVTEAFF,TRBJ1-1,TRBV5-1
CASSVGTDRSYEQYF,TRBJ2-7,TRBV9
CASSLVPSGGTQYF,TRBJ2-3,TRBV5-4
CASSFDSPSYEQYF,TRBJ2-7,TRBV5-1
CASSYVGSGRGNTIYF,TRBJ1-3,TRBV6-5
CASSLERGARYSTDTQYF,TRBJ2-3,TRBV7-6
CAISDSLSSYEQYF,TRBJ2-7,TRBV10-3
CASNFVQGNIYF,TRBJ1-3,TRBV6-5
CASRERDYNEQFF,TRBJ2-1,TRBV12-3/TRBV12-4
CASSQRRGTNYGYTF,TRBJ1-2,TRBV7-9
CASSPYWTELGEQFF,TRBJ2-1,TRBV4-1
CASSDPGFREQYF,TRBJ2-7,TRBV6-1
CAWSVSYPQGANEKLFF,TRBJ1-4,TRBV30
CSVELNDRLSGYTF,TRBJ1-2,TRBV29-1
CASSTGLLYNEQFF,TRBJ2-1,TRBV2
CASSQGQSGRKDEQYF,TRBJ2-7,TRBV7-9
CASRVPDRANYGYTF,TRBJ1-2,TRBV6-5
CSGIGDTEAFF,TRBJ1-1,TRBV20-1
CAISDRGRGGREQFF,TRBJ2-1,TRBV10-3
CASFNRVGELFF,TRBJ2-2,TRBV2
CASSRSQETQYF,TRBJ2-5,TRBV7-2
CASRGQGETQYF,TRBJ2-5,TRBV6-5
CASSAGRGPREQYF,TRBJ2-7,TRBV9